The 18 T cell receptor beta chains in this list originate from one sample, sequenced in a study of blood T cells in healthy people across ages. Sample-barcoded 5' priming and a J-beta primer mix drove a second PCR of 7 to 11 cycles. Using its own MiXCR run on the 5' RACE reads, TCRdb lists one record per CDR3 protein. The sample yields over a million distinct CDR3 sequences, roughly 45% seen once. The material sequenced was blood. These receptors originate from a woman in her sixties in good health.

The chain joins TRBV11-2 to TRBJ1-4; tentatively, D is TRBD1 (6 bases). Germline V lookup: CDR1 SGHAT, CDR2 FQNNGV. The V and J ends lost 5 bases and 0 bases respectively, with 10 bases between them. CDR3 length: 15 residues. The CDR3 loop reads CASSRTASTNEKLFF. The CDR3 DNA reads TGTGCCAGCAGCCGGACAGCCTCAACTAATGAAAAACTGTTTTTT.

The CDR3 is CASSLARGYTEAFF. The CDR3 nucleotides are TGCGCCAGCAGCTTGGCCCGGGGGTACACTGAAGCTTTCTTT. The genes are TRBV5-1 and TRBJ1-1, with D maybe TRBD1 (5 bases). Per the germline V gene, CDR1 is SGHRS and CDR2 is YFSETQ. V was trimmed by 0 bases and J by 3 bases, leaving 9 bases between them. The CDR3 runs 14 residues.

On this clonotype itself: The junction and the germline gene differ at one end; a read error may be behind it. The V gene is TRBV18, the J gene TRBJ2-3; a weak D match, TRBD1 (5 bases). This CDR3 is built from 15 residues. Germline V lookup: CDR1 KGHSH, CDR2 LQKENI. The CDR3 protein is CASSPYPDHTGTQYF. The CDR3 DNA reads TGTGCCAGCTCACCGTATCCAGACCACACAGGTACGCAGTATTTT. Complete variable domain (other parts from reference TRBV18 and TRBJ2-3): NAGVMQNPRHLVRRRGQEARLRCSPMKGHSHVYWYRQLPEEGLKFMVYLQKENIIDESGMPKERFSAEFPKEGPSILRIQQVVRGDSAAYFCASSPYPDHTGTQYFGPGTRLTVL.

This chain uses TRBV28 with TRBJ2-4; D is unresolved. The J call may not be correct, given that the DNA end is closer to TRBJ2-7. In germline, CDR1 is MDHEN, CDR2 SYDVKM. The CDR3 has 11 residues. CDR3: CASSKRYEQYF. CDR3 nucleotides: TGTGCCAGCAGTAAAAGATACGAGCAGTACTTC.

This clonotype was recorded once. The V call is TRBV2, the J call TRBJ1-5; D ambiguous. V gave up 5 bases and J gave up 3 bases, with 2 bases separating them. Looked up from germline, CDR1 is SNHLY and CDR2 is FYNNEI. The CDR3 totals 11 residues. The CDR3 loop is CASSHNQPQHF. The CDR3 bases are TGTGCCAGCAGTCACAATCAGCCCCAGCATTTT.

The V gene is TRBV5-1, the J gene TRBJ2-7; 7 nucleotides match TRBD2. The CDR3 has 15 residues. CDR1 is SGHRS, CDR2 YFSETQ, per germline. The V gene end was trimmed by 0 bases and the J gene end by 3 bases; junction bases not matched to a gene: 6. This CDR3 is CASSLVGEGYYEQYF. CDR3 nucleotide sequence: TGCGCCAGCAGCTTGGTAGGGGAGGGCTACTACGAGCAGTACTTC.

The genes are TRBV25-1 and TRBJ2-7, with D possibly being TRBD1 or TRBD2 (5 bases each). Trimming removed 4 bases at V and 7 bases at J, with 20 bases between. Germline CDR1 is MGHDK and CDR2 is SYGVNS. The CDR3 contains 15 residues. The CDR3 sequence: CASSVLGPIYNEQYF. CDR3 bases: TGTGCCAGCAGTGTCTTGGGACCAATTTACAATGAGCAGTACTTC.

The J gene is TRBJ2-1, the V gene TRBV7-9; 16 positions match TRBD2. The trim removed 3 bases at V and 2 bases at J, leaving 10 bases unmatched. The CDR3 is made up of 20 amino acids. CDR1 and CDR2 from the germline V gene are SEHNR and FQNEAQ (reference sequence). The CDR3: CASSFYRGLAGGSTYNEQFF. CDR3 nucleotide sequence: TGTGCCAGCAGCTTCTACAGGGGACTAGCGGGAGGGTCGACCTACAATGAGCAGTTCTTC.

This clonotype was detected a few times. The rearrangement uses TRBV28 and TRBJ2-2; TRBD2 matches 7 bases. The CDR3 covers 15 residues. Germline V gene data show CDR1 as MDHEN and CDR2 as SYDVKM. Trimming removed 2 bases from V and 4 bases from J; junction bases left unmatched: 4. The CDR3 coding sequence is TGTGCCAGCAGTTTAGCGGGAGTGGGCACCGGGGAGCTGTTTTTT. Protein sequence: CASSLAGVGTGELFF.

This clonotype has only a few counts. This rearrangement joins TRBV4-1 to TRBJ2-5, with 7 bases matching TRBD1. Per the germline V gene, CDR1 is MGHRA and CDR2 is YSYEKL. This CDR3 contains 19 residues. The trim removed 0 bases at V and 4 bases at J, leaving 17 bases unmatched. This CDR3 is CASSQDPQGSTGERETQYF. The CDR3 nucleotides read TGCGCCAGCAGCCAAGATCCCCAGGGCAGCACAGGGGAACGAGAGACCCAGTACTTC.

The CDR3 reads CASSSVGAGWQYF. CDR3 DNA sequence: TGTGCCAGTAGTTCGGTAGGGGCTGGTTGGCAGTACTTC. The chain recombines TRBV19 with TRBJ2-5; weak D call: TRBD1 (5 bases). CDR3 length: 13 amino acids. V lost 5 bases, J lost 11 bases, and 18 bases lay in between. Germline loops: CDR1 LNHDA, CDR2 SQIVND (reference sequence).

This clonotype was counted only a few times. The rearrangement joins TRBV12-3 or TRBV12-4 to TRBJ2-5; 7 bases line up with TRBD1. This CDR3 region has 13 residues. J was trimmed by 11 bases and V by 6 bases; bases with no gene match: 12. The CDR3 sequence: CASSDRAQGEQYF. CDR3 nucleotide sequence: TGTGCCAGCAGCGACCGGGCCCAGGGGGAGCAGTACTTC.

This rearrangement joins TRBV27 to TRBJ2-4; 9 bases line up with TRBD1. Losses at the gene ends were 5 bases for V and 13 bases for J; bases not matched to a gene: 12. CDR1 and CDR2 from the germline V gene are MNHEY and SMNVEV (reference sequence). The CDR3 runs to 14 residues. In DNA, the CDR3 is TGTGCCAGCAGTACGGGACAGGGTGTTCGCGACCAGTACTTC. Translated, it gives CASSTGQGVRDQYF.

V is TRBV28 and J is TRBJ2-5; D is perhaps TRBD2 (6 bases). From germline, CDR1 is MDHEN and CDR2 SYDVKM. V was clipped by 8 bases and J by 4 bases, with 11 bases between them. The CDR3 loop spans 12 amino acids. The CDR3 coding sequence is TGTGCCAGCGGGGGGATGGCAGAGACCCAGTACTTC. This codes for CASGGMAETQYF.

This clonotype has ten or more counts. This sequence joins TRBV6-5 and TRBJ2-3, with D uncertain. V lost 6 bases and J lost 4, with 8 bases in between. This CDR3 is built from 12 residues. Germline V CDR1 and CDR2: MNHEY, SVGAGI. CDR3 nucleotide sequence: TGTGCCAGCAGGGCCCCCCCAGATACGCAGTATTTT. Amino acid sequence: CASRAPPDTQYF.

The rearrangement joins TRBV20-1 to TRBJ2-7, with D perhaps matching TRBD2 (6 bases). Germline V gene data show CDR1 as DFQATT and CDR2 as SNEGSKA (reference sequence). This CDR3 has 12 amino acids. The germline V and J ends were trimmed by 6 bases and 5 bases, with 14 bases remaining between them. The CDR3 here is CSAPRLDNEQYF. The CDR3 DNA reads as TGCAGTGCCCCCAGACTAGATAACGAGCAGTACTTC.

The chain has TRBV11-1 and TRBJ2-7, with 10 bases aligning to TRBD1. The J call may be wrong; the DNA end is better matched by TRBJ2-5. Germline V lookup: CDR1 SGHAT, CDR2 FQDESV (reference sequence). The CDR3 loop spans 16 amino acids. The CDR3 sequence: CASSLAPGQGFETQYF. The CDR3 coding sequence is TGTGCCAGCAGCTTAGCGCCGGGACAGGGGTTTGAGACCCAGTACTTC.

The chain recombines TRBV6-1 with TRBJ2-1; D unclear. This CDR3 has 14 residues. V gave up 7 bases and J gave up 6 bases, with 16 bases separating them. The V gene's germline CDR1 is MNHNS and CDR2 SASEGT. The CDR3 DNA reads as TGTGCCAGCATAGCCCGCCCTCCGGCCAATGAGCAGTTCTTC. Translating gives CASIARPPANEQFF.